This TCR beta chain was sequenced in a study of shared T cell receptors in the human thymus. This CDR3 comprises 15 residues. The ends were cut back, 10 bases at V and 0 bases at J, with 17 bases in the middle. CDR1 is MDHEN and CDR2 is SYDVKM in the germline V gene. Profiled with immunoSEQ multiplex PCR; TCRdb holds only in-frame clones, not every one. The sample shows just under 550,000 clones, 75% to 85% of them seen only once. This clone was recorded a few times. The same specimen was also included in a second study, on human thymus T cells. That study reports: From resections taken during corrective heart surgery, the thymus tissue was obtained. Thymic and blood repertoires seemed to show skewed V and J gene use. Thymic TCR repertoires of unrelated people reportedly overlapped highly.

This chain uses TRBV28 with TRBJ2-3; D is uncertain. Sequencing used thymocytes. The sequence derives from a boy under two years old with a congenital heart defect. DNA for the CDR3: TGTGCCACTCCCCCTAAGGCGGTTAGCACAGATACGCAGTATTTT. Its protein is CATPPKAVSTDTQYF.